This T cell receptor (beta chain) was profiled in a study (dated by TCRdb to the mid-2010s). General notes on the study: The study tested whether tumor-infiltrating Tregs in breast cancer are recruited from blood Tregs or converted in situ from other CD4+ T cell subsets. What the authors observed across the whole study: The TCR gene usage of tumor memory CD4+ T cells clustered together with blood and lymph node memory CD4+ cells and with lymph node naive CD4+ cells. The validation in the larger cohort was limited to a single TCR beta V-J rearrangement instead of whole repertoires. The greatest overlap of tumor-infiltrating Treg TCR alpha and beta sequences was observed with tumor naive CD4+ T cells, followed by blood naive CD4+ T cells.

This clonotype was picked up many times. Its target antigen remains unknown. No per-base quality is available; no much larger clone lies one base away. Cells that were CD4+CD25+CD127-/low were the ones isolated as Tregs. Tregs, naive and memory CD4+ T cells from tumor, blood and ipsilateral draining lymph nodes of five breast cancer patients underwent full-length TCR alpha and beta sequencing. Tumor tissue, along with lymph nodes from ipsilateral axillary dissection, was perfused with PBS, minced, and then digested using collagenase I and hyaluronidase. A purity exceeding 90% was confirmed by FACS for the sorted cell populations. Full-length TCR variable regions were amplified by 5' RACE PCR with constant-region reverse primers, followed by semi-nested PCR with Nested Universal Primer A. Using the ReliaPrep RNA Cell Miniprep System, total RNA was extracted, and the SMARTer RACE 5'/3' Kit was then used to reverse transcribe the RNA into 5'RACE-ready cDNA. Full-length TCR alpha and beta libraries were barcoded with multiplex adaptors and sequenced on an Illumina MiSeq. The source study handled its data this way. For each of nine subset-tissue groups, sequencing data from the five patients were pooled, and the groups were compared by unsupervised clustering of TCR gene usage. Repertoire similarity was calculated with the Morisita-Horn index, weighting shared sequences by their contribution to each repertoire. The raw public reads went through TCRdb reprocessing: fastp at Q25, MiXCR clone calling, in-frame beta chains kept. Entries that share a CDR3 protein sequence are merged under the most common genes and DNA. The V and J calls and clone size are TCRdb's, not the authors'. Counted in this sample were about 32,000 distinct CDR3 sequences; 27% of them appeared once. The ten largest make up about 2.5% of the sample.

The germline V gene (reference sequence) sets CDR1 to SGHNT and CDR2 to YYREEE. There are 15 amino acids in the CDR3, from cysteine to phenylalanine inclusive. Only the CDR3 part of the read is kept: 45 bases, read in frame from the first base. Clipping removes 4 bases from V and 4 bases from J, with 7 as the unmatched junction base count. The TCR originated in a female donor with breast cancer. What was sequenced was tumor-infiltrating Tregs sorted from the breast tumor. The rearranged chain carries TRBV5-4 and TRBJ1-4; 7 central bases correspond to TRBD1. The bases are TGTGCCAGCAGCCCCCGACAGGGAAGTAATGAAAAACTGTTTTTT. Its amino acids are CASSPRQGSNEKLFF.